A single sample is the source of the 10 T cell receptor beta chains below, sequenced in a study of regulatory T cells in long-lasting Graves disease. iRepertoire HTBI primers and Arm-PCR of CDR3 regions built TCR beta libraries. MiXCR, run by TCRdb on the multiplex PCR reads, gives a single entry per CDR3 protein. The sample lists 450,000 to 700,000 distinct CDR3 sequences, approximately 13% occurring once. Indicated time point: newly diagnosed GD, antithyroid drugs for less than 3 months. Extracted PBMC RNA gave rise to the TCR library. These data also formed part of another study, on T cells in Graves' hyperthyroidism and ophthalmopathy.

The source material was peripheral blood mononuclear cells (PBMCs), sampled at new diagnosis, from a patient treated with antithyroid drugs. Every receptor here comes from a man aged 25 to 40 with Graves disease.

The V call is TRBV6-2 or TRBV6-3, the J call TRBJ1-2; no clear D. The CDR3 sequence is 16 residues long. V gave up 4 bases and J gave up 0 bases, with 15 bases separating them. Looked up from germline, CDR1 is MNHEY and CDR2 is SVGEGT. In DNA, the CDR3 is TGTGCCAGCAGTTTTTCCTCCGCGGCAGCTAACTATGGCTACACCTTC. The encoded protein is CASSFSSAAANYGYTF.

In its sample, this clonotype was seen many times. The CDR3 region has the DNA TGTGCCAGTAGAGGCTTTTCGCAGGGGGCCGGCTACACCTTC. As protein: CASRGFSQGAGYTF. V is TRBV19 and J is TRBJ1-2; 8 bases align to TRBD1. The CDR3 contains 14 residues. J lost 8 bases, V lost 6 bases, and 11 bases had no gene match. Germline V gene data show CDR1 as LNHDA and CDR2 as SQIVND (reference sequence).

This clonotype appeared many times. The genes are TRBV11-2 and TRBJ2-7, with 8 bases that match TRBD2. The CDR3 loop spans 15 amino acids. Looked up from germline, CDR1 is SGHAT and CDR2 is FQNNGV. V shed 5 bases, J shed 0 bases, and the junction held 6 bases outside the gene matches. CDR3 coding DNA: TGTGCCAGCAGCAAGACTAGCGTGAGCTCCTACGAGCAGTACTTC. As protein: CASSKTSVSSYEQYF.

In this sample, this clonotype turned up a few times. CDR3 amino acids: CASSLPGQNNYGYTF. In DNA form, the CDR3 reads TGTGCCAGCAGCTTACCGGGACAGAATAACTATGGCTACACCTTC. The rearrangement joins TRBV7-9 to TRBJ1-2, with 7 bases that match TRBD1. Germline CDR1 is SEHNR and CDR2 is FQNEAQ (reference sequence). Trimming at V came to 2 bases and at J to 1 base, leaving 4 bases not matched to a gene. This CDR3 is built from 15 residues.

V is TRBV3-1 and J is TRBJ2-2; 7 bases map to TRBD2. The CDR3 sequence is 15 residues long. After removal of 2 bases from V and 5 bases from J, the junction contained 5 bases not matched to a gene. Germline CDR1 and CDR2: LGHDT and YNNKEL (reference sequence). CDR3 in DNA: TGTGCCAGCAGCCAATGCGGGGGAGGTACCGGGGAGCTGTTTTTT. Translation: CASSQCGGGTGELFF.

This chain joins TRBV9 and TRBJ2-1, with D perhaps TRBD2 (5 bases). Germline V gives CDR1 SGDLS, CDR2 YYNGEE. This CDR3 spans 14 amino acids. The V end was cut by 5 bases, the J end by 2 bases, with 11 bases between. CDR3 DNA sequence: TGTGCCAGCAGTGAGGGAAGTGCCTACAATGAGCAGTTCTTC. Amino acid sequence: CASSEGSAYNEQFF.

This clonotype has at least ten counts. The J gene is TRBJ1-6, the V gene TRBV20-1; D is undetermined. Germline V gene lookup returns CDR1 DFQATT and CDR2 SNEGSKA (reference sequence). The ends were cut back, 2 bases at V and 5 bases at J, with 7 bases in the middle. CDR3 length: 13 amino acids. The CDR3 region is CSARSVDNSPLHF. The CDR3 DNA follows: TGCAGTGCTAGAAGCGTAGATAATTCACCCCTCCACTTT.

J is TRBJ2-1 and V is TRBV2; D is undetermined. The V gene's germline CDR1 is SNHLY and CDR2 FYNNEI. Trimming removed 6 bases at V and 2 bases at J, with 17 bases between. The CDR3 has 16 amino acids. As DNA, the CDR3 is TGTGCCAGCAGGTCGATCGACGTGAGAGCCTACAATGAGCAGTTCTTC. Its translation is CASRSIDVRAYNEQFF.

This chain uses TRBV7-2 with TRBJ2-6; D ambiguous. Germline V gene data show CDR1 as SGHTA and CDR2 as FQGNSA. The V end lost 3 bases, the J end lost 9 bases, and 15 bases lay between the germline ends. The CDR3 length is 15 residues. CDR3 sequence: CASSFLRAGNNVLTF. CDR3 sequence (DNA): TGTGCCAGCAGCTTTCTCCGGGCCGGCAACAACGTCCTGACTTTC.

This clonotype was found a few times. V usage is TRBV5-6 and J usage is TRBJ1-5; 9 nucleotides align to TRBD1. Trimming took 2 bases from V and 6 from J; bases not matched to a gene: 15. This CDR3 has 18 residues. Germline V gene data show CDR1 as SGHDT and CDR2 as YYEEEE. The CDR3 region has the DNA TGTGCCAGCAGCTTTTGGACCGGGACAGGGAGGGGACTTCAGCCCCAGCATTTT. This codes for CASSFWTGTGRGLQPQHF.